The text below deals with one TCR beta chain. Antigen: not known. This specimen comes from a study of post-analysis software for immune sequencing data. Built from TCR beta cDNA, the libraries had unique molecular identifiers in them. TCRdb re-called the PCR reads through MiXCR, storing one row per CDR3 protein. The sample yields around 770,000 distinct CDR3 sequences, 46% seen once. Whole-study findings and limits: Those samples that were prepared in the same batch co-clustered strongly by F measure.

The origin of this receptor is a girl aged 10 to 17 with multiple sclerosis. Sequenced sample: blood.

CDR3 sequence: CASSLGLMNTEAFF. DNA for the CDR3: TGTGCCAGCAGCTTGGGTCTCATGAACACTGAAGCTTTCTTT. This chain uses TRBV5-5 with TRBJ1-1; D not certain. The V end was cut by 0 bases, the J end by 0 bases, with 6 bases between. The CDR3 length is 14 residues. CDR1 is SGHKS and CDR2 is YYEKEE in the germline V gene (reference sequence).